This TCR beta chain was retrieved from a study of beta chain bispecific antibodies for T cell cancers (dated by TCRdb to the early 2020s). For context, the study as a whole: After T cells from healthy donors were cocultured with bispecific antibodies and T cell leukemia lines, the researchers used TRBV sequencing of the cells that survived to measure how much each TRBV family was depleted. Surface TRBV12 (TRBV12-3) was expressed on Jurkat cells, and surface TRBV5-5 was expressed on HPB-ALL cells. What the authors observed across the whole study: Every sequenced sample was a mix of normal T cells and leukemia cell line cells, and most of the targeted TRBV signal originated from the leukemia cells instead of the normal T cells. Cross-reactivity of the anti-TRBV5-5 antibody with TRBV5-6 was attributed to high sequence similarity between the two genes.

This clonotype was detected many times. Which antigen it targets is not known. No clone much larger than this one lies a single base away; base qualities are absent. T cells were expanded from blood mononuclear cells for two to four days using either anti-CD3 antibody OKT3 or CD3/CD28 Dynabeads. The expanded T cells were grown in RPMI 1640 containing roughly 10% fetal bovine serum, recombinant human IL-2 (around 91 IU/ml) and IL-7 (around 5 ng/ml). Cocultures combined 50,000 or so normal T cells with 50,000 or so target cells and bispecific antibody in approximately 100 ul, incubated 17 hours at 37°C. Every bispecific antibody was made of two single-chain variable fragments expressed in a single-chain diabody format with a His tag. Effector T cells came from healthy human donors; peripheral blood mononuclear cells were isolated from leukapheresis samples by Ficoll density gradient centrifugation.

The trim is 0 bases for V and 0 bases for J, with a gap of 19 bases between the germline ends. Taken from the germline V gene (reference sequence), the CDR1 and CDR2 loops are MNHEY and SMNVEV. From the cysteine up to the phenylalanine, the CDR3 has a length of 19 residues. Only the CDR3 part of the read is kept: 57 bases, read in frame from the first base. Unique molecular identifier barcodes were built into the libraries and used for clonotype quantification. Qiagen AllPrep DNA/RNA Micro kits were used to isolate total RNA, and an Agilent TapeStation was used to check RNA quality. TCR beta libraries were constructed by 5' RACE, in which cDNA synthesis was followed by two PCR steps with TCR beta constant-region gene-specific primers. Sequencing of the TCR beta libraries was performed on an Illumina MiSeq platform. Concerning the study's data processing: MIGEC, MiXCR and VDJtools were used to process the reads. Clonotype frequency was calculated as the fraction of unique molecular identifiers assigned to a given clonotype among all unique molecular identifiers in the sample. Nonfunctional TRBV genes listed as pseudogenes or open reading frames in IMGT, such as TRBV1, TRBV12-1 and TRBV21, were excluded. TCRdb's own reprocessing of the public reads used fastp at Q25 and MiXCR and kept productive beta chains. Entries are consolidated by CDR3 protein sequence, retaining the most common genes and DNA. The V and J calls come from TCRdb's annotation, not from the publication. The sample yields approximately 15,000 distinct CDR3 sequences; around 2.1% were counted once. The ten largest make up roughly 7.2% of the sample.

The material sequenced was healthy donor T cells cultured with leukemia cells. The source is a human donor in good health. Some clones in this sample may be carry-over from other donors' samples. In this chain, TRBV27 is recombined with TRBJ2-3; the D gene could be either TRBD1 or TRBD2, each agreeing at 6 bases. The DNA sequence is as follows: TGTGCCAGCAGTTTATCGATAACAGAGGGGGGCCCTAGCACAGATACGCAGTATTTT. Translated, it gives CASSLSITEGGPSTDTQYF.